These T cell receptor beta chains were read from a single sample in a study of control samples from healthy donors and cancer patients. Clones were read by immunoSEQ multiplex PCR, and TCRdb kept only the in-frame ones, dropping some. The sample lists fewer than 95,000 clones; around 85% were seen once. Sequenced: blood. The receptors were sampled from a man aged 25-45 years in good health. Each CDR3 is given with its conserved first and last residue. A D gene is named only where the DNA matches it firmly. Rows may omit the clone size; those that give it use once, few, many or a size class.

v_call	clone_size	j_call	d_call	cdr3_nt	cdr3_aa
TRBV30	NA	TRBJ1-2	TRBD1	TGTGCCTGGAGTTACAGGGGTGGCGGAGGCTACACCTTC	CAWSYRGGGGYTF
TRBV2	NA	TRBJ2-2	TRBD2	TGTGCCAGCAGTGGTAGCGGGGCTGGGGCAGGCGGGGAGCTGTTTTTT	CASSGSGAGAGGELFF
TRBV6-6	NA	TRBJ1-5	TRBD1	TGTGCCAGCAGTGACCAGGGGACAGGGAATCAGCCCCAGCATTTT	CASSDQGTGNQPQHF
TRBV28	NA	TRBJ1-1	NA	TGTGCCAGCAGTTTACCTGGGACTGAAGCTTTCTTT	CASSLPGTEAFF
TRBV4-1	NA	TRBJ1-6	NA	TGCGCCAGCAGCCAAGATGGACAGTTCAATTCACCCCTCCACTTT	CASSQDGQFNSPLHF
TRBV6-5	NA	TRBJ2-7	NA	TGTGCCAGCAGTTACTCGACGCAGGGGAGAAGCGAGCAGTACTTC	CASSYSTQGRSEQYF
TRBV2	NA	TRBJ1-2	NA	TGTGCCAGCAGTGACTCAGGGTTGCCCCTATATGGCTACACCTTC	CASSDSGLPLYGYTF
TRBV20-1	NA	TRBJ2-5	TRBD2	TGCAGTGCTAGTGCGGGGGGGCCTTCGGGAGAGACCCAGTACTTC	CSASAGGPSGETQYF
TRBV2	NA	TRBJ2-3	TRBD2	TGTGCCAGGGGACTAGCGGGACCCACAGATACGCAGTATTTT	CARGLAGPTDTQYF
TRBV6-4	NA	TRBJ2-3	NA	TGTGCCAGCCGGGGGCGGAGCGGAAGCACAGATACGCAGTATTTT	CASRGRSGSTDTQYF
TRBV6-5	NA	TRBJ1-1	TRBD1	TGTGCCAGCAGACCCGACAGGGTAGCCTTCTTT	CASRPDRVAFF
TRBV7-8	NA	TRBJ1-5	NA	TGTGCCAGCAGCTTAGGCCTAGGGAAGCTTGGACAGCCCCAGCATTTT	CASSLGLGKLGQPQHF
TRBV30	NA	TRBJ1-3	NA	TGTGCCTGGAGGAGGATCTCTGGAAACACCATATATTTT	CAWRRISGNTIYF
TRBV28	NA	TRBJ1-1	NA	TGTGCCAGCAGACCCTTATGGGGAACTGAAGCTTTCTTT	CASRPLWGTEAFF
TRBV30	NA	TRBJ1-1	NA	TGTGCCTGGAGTGGATACAGGCACGCTGAAGCTTTCTTT	CAWSGYRHAEAFF
TRBV19	NA	TRBJ2-1	NA	TGTGCCAGTAGTATCGCTCATAACGACAGATACCATGAGCAGTTCTTC	CASSIAHNDRYHEQFF
TRBV27	NA	TRBJ2-2	NA	TGTGCCAGCAGTTTAACGGGGGGCGCTTACGGGGAGCTGTTTTTT	CASSLTGGAYGELFF
TRBV25-1	NA	TRBJ2-3	NA	TGTGCCAGCAGTGAATATGGGGGAAATACGCAGTATTTT	CASSEYGGNTQYF
TRBV5-5	NA	TRBJ2-3	TRBD1	TGTGCCAGCAGCTCCAGAACCGGGACAGGGCCAGATACGCAGTATTTT	CASSSRTGTGPDTQYF
TRBV21-1	NA	TRBJ1-6	NA	TGTGCCAGCAGCAAGGCGGACCCGGAAGGCTCCTATAATTCACCCCTCCACTTT	CASSKADPEGSYNSPLHF
TRBV21-1	NA	TRBJ2-1	NA	TGTGCCAGCAGCAAAGTTCCGCGGGGGGCCTACAATGAGCAGTTCTTC	CASSKVPRGAYNEQFF
TRBV30	NA	TRBJ2-1	TRBD2	TGTGCCTGGATTCCCCCGGGACTAGCGGCCTCCTACAATGAGCAGTTCTTC	CAWIPPGLAASYNEQFF
TRBV7-9	few	TRBJ2-3	NA	TGTGCCAGCAGCGCTCAGGCGGGGATAACAGATACGCAGTATTTT	CASSAQAGITDTQYF
TRBV3-1/TRBV3-2	NA	TRBJ1-5	NA	TGTGCCAGCAGCCTTCAGGGTGGCCAGCCCCAGCATTTT	CASSLQGGQPQHF
TRBV6-5	NA	TRBJ2-5	NA	TGTGCCAGCAGCCAAAATTGGGGGGCCCATCACTTC	CASSQNWGAHHF
TRBV5-1	NA	TRBJ2-2	NA	TGCGCCAGCAGCTCGGGCGGGGGCTACACCGGGGAGCTGTTTTTT	CASSSGGGYTGELFF
TRBV10-3	NA	TRBJ1-1	NA	TGTGCCATCAGTATCAAAGAAGACACTGAAGCTTTCTTT	CAISIKEDTEAFF
TRBV5-1	once	TRBJ1-1	NA	TGCGCCAGCAGCTTGGAGATGGTCACTGAAGCTTTCTTT	CASSLEMVTEAFF
TRBV2	once	TRBJ2-1	NA	TGCGCCAGCAGTGAAGCTAGGCTAAAGTTCTTC	CASSEARLKFF
TRBV3-1/TRBV3-2	NA	TRBJ2-2	NA	TGTGCCAGCAGCCAACCAGGGTTAGGAACCGGGGAGCTGTTTTTT	CASSQPGLGTGELFF
TRBV6-1	NA	TRBJ1-1	NA	TGTGCCAGCAGTGAGGCTCGACAGATATTGAACACTGAAGCTTTCTTT	CASSEARQILNTEAFF
TRBV6-5	NA	TRBJ2-7	TRBD2	TGTGCCAGCAGACCGGGACTAGCGGGTTCCTACGAGCAGTACTTC	CASRPGLAGSYEQYF
TRBV7-6	NA	TRBJ1-4	NA	TGTGCCAGCAGCTCCTCCCCTCCAGGTGGCACTAATGAAAAACTGTTTTTT	CASSSSPPGGTNEKLFF
TRBV5-1	NA	TRBJ2-1	TRBD1	TGCGCCAGCAGTCCGGGACAGCCACCGCAGTTCTTC	CASSPGQPPQFF
TRBV24-1	few	TRBJ1-5	NA	TGTGCCACCAGTGATTTAGTATCTGAAGGGCCCCAGCATTTT	CATSDLVSEGPQHF
TRBV12-3/TRBV12-4	NA	TRBJ1-5	NA	TGTGCCAGCAGTTATAGGGGGGATCAGCCCCAGCATTTT	CASSYRGDQPQHF
TRBV18	few	TRBJ1-5	TRBD1	TGTGCCAGCTCACCAGTGAGGGGGCAACAGCCCCAGCATTTT	CASSPVRGQQPQHF